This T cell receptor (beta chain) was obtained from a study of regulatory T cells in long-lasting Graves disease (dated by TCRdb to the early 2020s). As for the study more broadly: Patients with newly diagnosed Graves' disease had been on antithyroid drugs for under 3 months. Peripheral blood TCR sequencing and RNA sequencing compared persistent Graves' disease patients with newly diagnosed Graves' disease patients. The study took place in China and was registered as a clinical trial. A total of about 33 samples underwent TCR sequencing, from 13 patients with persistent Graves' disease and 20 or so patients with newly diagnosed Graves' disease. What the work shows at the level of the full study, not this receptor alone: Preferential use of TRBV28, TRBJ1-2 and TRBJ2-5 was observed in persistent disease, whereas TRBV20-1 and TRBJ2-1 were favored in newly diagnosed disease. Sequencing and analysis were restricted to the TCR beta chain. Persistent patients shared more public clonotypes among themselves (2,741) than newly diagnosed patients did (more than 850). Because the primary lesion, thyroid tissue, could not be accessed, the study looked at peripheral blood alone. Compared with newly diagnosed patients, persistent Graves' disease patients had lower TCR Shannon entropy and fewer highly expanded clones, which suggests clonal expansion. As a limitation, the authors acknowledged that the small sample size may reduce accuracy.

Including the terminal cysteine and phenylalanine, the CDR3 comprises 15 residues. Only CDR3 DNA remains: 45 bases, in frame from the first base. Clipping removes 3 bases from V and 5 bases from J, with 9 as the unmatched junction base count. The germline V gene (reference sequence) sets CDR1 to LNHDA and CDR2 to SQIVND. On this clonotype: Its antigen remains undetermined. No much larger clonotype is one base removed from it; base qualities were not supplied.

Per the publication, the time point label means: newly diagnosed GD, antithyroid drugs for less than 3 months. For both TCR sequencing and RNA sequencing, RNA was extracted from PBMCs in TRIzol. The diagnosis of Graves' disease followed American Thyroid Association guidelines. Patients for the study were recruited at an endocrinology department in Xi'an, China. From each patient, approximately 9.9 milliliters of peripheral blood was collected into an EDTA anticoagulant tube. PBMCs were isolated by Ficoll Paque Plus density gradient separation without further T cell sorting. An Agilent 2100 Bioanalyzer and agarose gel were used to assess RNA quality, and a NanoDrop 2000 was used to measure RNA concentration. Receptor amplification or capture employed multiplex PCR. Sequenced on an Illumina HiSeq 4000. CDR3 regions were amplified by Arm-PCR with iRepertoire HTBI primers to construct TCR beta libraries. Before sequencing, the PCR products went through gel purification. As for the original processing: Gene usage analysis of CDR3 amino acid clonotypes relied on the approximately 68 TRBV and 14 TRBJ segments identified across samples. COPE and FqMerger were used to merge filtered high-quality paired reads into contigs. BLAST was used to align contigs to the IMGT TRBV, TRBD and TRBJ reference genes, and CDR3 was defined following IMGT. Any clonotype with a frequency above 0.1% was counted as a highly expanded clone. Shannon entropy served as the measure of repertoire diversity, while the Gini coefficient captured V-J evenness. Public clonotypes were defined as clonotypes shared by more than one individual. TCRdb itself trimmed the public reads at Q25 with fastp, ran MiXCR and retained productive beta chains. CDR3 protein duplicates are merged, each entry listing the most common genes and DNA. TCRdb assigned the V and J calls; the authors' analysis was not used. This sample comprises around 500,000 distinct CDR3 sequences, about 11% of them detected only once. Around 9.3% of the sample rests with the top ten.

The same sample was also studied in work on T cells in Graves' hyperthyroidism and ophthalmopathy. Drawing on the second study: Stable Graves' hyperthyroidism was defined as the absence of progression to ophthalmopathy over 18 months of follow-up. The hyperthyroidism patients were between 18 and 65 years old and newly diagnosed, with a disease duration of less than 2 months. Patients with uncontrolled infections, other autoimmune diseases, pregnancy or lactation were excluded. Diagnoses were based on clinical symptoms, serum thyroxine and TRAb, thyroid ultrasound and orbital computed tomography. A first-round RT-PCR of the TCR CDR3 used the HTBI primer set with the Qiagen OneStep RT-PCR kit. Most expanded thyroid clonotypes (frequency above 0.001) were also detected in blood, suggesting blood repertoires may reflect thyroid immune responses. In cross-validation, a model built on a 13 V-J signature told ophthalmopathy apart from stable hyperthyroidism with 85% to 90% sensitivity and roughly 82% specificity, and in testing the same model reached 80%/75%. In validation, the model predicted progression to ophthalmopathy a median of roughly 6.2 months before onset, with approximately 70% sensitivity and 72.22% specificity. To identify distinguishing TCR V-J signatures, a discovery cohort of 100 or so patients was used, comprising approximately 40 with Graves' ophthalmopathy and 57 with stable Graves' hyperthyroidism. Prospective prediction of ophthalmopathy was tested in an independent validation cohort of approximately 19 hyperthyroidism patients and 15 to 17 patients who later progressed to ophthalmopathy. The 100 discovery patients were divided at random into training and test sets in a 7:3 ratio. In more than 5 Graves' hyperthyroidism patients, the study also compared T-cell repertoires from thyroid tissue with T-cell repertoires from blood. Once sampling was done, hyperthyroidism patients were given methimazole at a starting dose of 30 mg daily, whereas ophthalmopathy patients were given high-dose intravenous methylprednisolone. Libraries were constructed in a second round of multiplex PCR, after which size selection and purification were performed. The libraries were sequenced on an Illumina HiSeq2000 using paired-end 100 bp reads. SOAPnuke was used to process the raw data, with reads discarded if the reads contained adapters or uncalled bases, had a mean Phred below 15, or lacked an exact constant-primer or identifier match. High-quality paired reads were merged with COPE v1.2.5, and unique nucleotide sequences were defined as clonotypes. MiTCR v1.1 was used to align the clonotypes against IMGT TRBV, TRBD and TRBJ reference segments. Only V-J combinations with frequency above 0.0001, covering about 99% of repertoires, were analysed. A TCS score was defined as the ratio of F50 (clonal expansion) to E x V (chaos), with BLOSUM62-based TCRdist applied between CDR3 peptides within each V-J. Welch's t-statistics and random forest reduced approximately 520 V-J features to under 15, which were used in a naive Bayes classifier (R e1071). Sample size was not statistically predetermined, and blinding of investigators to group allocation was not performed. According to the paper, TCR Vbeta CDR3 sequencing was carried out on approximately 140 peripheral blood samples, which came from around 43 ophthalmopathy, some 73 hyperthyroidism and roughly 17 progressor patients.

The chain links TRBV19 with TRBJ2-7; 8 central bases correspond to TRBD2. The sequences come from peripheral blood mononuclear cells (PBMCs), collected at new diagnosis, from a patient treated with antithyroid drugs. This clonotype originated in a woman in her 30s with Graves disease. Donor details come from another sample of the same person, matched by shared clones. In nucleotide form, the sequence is TGTGCCAGTAGTATCGGCGGACCAGCGGGAGACGAGCAGTACTTC. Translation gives CASSIGGPAGDEQYF.